This T cell receptor (beta chain) was observed in a study of blood T cell repertoires in COVID-19. Study-level information: Researchers got acute and convalescent COVID-19 samples from the United States, Italy and Spain.

The table came from immunoSEQ multiplex PCR; TCRdb's copy has only in-frame clones and leaves some out. The sample contains around 270,000 clones, 80% to 85% of which appear only once. The germline gives CDR1 MNHEY, CDR2 SMNVEV (reference sequence). V was shortened by 6 bases and J by 1 base, with 9 bases between the two germline ends. CDR3 size: 14 residues. This chain connects TRBV27 to TRBJ2-2, with D possibly TRBD2 on 5 matching bases. This clonotype originated in a woman between 40 and 55 years old who had recovered from COVID-19. Input material: peripheral blood. CDR3 sequence reads: CASRRELNTGELFF. CDR3 DNA sequence: TGTGCCAGCAGACGGGAACTGAACACCGGGGAGCTGTTTTTT.